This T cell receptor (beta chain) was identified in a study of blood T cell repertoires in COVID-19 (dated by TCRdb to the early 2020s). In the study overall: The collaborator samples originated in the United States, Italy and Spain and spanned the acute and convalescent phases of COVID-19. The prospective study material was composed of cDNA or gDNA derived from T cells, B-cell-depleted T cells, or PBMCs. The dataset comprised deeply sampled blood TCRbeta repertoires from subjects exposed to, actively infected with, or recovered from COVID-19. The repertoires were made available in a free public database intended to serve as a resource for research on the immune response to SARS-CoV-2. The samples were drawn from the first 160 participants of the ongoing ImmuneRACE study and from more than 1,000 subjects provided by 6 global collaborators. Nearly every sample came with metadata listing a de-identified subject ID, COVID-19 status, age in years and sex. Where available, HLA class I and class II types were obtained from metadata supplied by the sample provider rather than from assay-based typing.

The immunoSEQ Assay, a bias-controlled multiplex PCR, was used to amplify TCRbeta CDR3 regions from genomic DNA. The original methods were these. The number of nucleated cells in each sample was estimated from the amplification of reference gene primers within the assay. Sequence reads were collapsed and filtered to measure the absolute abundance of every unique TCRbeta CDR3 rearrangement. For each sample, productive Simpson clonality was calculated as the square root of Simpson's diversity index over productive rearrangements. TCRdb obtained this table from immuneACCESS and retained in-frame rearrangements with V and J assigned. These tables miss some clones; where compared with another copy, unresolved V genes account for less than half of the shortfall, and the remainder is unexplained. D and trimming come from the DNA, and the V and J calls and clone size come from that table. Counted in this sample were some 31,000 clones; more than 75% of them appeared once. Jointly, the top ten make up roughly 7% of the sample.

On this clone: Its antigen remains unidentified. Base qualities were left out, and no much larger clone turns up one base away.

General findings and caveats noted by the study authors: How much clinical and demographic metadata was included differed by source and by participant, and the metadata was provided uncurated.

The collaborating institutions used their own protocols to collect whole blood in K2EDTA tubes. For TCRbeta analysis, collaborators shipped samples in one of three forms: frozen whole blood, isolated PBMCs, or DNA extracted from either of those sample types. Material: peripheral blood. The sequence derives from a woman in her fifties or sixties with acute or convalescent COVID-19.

CDR3 region: CASSQAAGGGYNEQFF. The DNA sequence follows: TGCGCCAGCAGCCAAGCAGCGGGGGGGGGCTACAATGAGCAGTTCTTC. The receptor chain draws on TRBV4-1 and TRBJ2-1, and TRBD2 matches 10 of the central bases. V is trimmed back by 1 base and J by 3 bases, and the junction contains 3 bases that no gene match accounts for. The CDR3, cysteine through phenylalanine, is 16 amino acids long. Just CDR3 DNA is preserved here, 48 bases in frame from base 1. Reading the germline V gene gives CDR1 MGHRA and CDR2 YSYEKL.